This T cell receptor (beta chain) was sequenced for a study of regulatory T cells in long-lasting Graves disease. Germline V CDR1 and CDR2: SGHTA, FQGNSA. The CDR3 totals 14 residues. V gave up 1 base and J gave up 4 bases, with 11 bases separating them. Time point here: newly diagnosed GD, antithyroid drugs for less than 3 months. The authors made the TCR library using RNA they extracted from PBMCs. This clonotype was recorded many times. Combining iRepertoire HTBI primers with Arm-PCR of CDR3 regions, the authors built TCR beta libraries. TCRdb re-called the multiplex PCR reads with MiXCR, one entry per CDR3 protein. Of fewer than 450,000 distinct CDR3 sequences in the sample, 15% were seen once. Separately, the same data were catalogued under a study of T cells in Graves' hyperthyroidism and ophthalmopathy. In that study: When ophthalmopathy did not progress within 18 months, Graves' hyperthyroidism was considered stable. In the first-round RT-PCR of the TCR CDR3, the HTBI primer set was used.

This clonotype was sampled from a woman in her 40s with Graves disease. The gene calls are TRBV7-2 and TRBJ2-7; D not certain. This material consisted of peripheral blood mononuclear cells (PBMCs), taken at new diagnosis, from a patient treated with antithyroid drugs. CDR3 in amino acids: CASSLVSRPYEQYF. DNA for the CDR3: TGTGCCAGCAGCTTAGTCTCCAGACCTTACGAGCAGTACTTC. Full variable domain (rest looked up from reference TRBV7-2 and TRBJ2-7): GAGVSQSPSNKVTEKGKDVELRCDPISGHTALYWYRQSLGQGLEFLIYFQGNSAPDKSGLPSDRFSAERTGGSVSTLTIQRTQQEDSAVYLCASSLVSRPYEQYFGPGTRLTVT.